This T cell receptor beta chain is from a study of T-cell memory formation after mild COVID-19. Researchers used 5'RACE with constant-segment primers to make TCR alpha and TCR beta cDNA libraries that carry sample barcodes and UMIs. TCRdb re-called the 5' RACE reads through MiXCR, storing one row per CDR3 protein. The table shows hundreds of thousands of distinct CDR3 sequences, with 25% to 30% occurring only once. The receptor was derived from an adult woman who had mild COVID-19 (a few samples of this study predate the infection). Cell type and time point are not known. The material sequenced was PBMCs or a T cell subset sorted from them (not recorded which).

CDR3 DNA: TGTGCCAGCAGCCAAGGAAAAACAGCCTTGAACTCCTACAATGAGCAGTTCTTC. Residues: CASSQGKTALNSYNEQFF. The V and J genes are TRBV14 and TRBJ2-1; no definite D call. V was trimmed by 1 base and J by 0 bases, leaving 16 bases between them. The CDR3 runs to 18 residues. CDR1 is SGHDN and CDR2 is FVKESK in the germline V gene.